Detailed here is one TCR beta chain. This clone was observed once. No cognate antigen has been identified for it. Base qualities were left out, and no much larger clone turns up one base away. Taken with the paper, the label for time point translates to: 2013-2014 season, 7 days after vaccination. Seasonal inactivated influenza vaccine (Fluvarix) was administered to adults, and sorted blood CD4 subsets were tracked by TCRB sequencing before and after vaccination. Subjects were considered eligible if community-dwelling and if influenza vaccine had not been received in the prior 6 months. Influenza vaccine contraindications, substance abuse, HIV/AIDS, active malignancy, immunomodulatory medication and active illness such as respiratory infection were included among the exclusion criteria. Per time point, between roughly 40 and 100 mL of blood was sampled. Circulating Tfh were defined as non-naive CD4+CXCR5+PD-1+ cells, and these cells were sorted into ICOS+CD38+ and ICOS-CD38- fractions. Ficoll-Paque PLUS or SepMate separation was used to isolate PBMC. Before DNA extraction, cell subsets were sorted from PBMC on a BD FACS Aria.

Its CDR3 holds 13 amino acids, cysteine through phenylalanine. This entry keeps only the CDR3 DNA: 39 bases, framed from base 1. Sequences MDHEN (CDR1) and SYDVKM (CDR2) are obtained from the germline V gene. V lost 6 bases and J lost 4 bases; the stretch between them is 12 bases long. The method behind the library was the immunoSEQ multiplex PCR assay. Adaptive Biotechnologies carried out TCRB amplification, library preparation, sequencing and preliminary bioinformatics at Survey level resolution. For TCRB sequencing, genomic DNA from sorted cTfh populations was amplified by multiplex PCR. On the study's bioinformatics: In R, clonality was calculated as 1 minus the normalized Shannon entropy, and the Gini index was computed using the R package ineq. Overlap score was defined as the summed counts of shared sequences divided by the total counts of all sequences in both compared samples. Significance of shared clonotypes was assessed by Fisher's exact test, with a theoretical repertoire of 10^7 TCRB sequences assumed. Not all clones reach the TCRdb copy of this immuneACCESS table, which keeps in-frame sequences only. Checked studies attribute under half of the gap to unresolved V genes and leave the rest unexplained. For V, J and clone size, that table is used; D and trimming come from the DNA. The sample has nearly 9,000 clones on record, approximately 86% of them singletons. 3% to 3.5% of the sample belongs to the ten largest clones.

This sample is part of a study of follicular helper T cells after annual influenza vaccination (dated by TCRdb to about 2017). Study-level background: After each seasonal influenza vaccination, blood was collected on days 0, 7 and 28. Multi-year samples were available from six subjects, with four subjects covering two vaccination seasons and two subjects covering three seasons. The 2013-2014 samples were cryopreserved, while the 2015 samples were processed right after collection. To study recall of cTfh clones, some subjects were followed through successive annual vaccinations in the 2013-2014, 2014-2015 and 2015-2016 seasons. One week after vaccination, a second recruited cohort of about eleven subjects (Table S1) displayed a similar ICOS+CD38+ cTfh response.

The investigation overall reported the following: Productive TCRB sequences were recovered from only about 8.5-20% of analyzed cells, so rare clonotypes could not be sampled. With successive annual vaccinations, a recurrent oligoclonal ICOS+CD38+ cTfh response was recalled, and this response contained tetramer and AIM influenza-specific clonotypes. ICOS+CD38+ cTfh clonality correlated with the frequency of that population, and its change correlated with the change in circulating plasmablast frequency. Day 7 ICOS+CD38+ clones were most often found later in ICOS-CD38- cTfh, suggesting that subset may serve as a memory reservoir.

The source is an adult who received the influenza vaccine. The rearranged chain carries TRBV28 and TRBJ1-1; TRBD1 might be the D gene, on 6 matching bases. The specimen comprised CXCR5+ CD38- circulating T follicular helper cells from blood, sampled 7 days after influenza vaccination. Interpreted using the paper, the cell subset or site label stands for: circulating Tfh, non-naive CD4+CXCR5+PD-1+ (ICOS+CD38+ or ICOS-CD38-). The bases read TGTGCCAGCAGAACCGGGACAAGCACTGAAGCTTTCTTT. This is translated as CASRTGTSTEAFF.